This T cell receptor beta chain was profiled in a study of identical twins. TCRdb called the 5' RACE reads again in MiXCR, with one record for every CDR3 protein. This sample has some 500,000 distinct CDR3 sequences, with 9.6% found just once. The CDR3 sequence is 17 residues long. Looked up from germline, CDR1 is KGHSH and CDR2 is LQKENI. Unmatched junction bases numbered 4, after V lost 0 bases and J lost 1 base. The data also belong to a second study, concerning yellow fever vaccine responses in identical twins.

Specimen: PBMCs. This TCR derives from a woman between 18 and 29 years old in good health. V usage is TRBV18 and J usage is TRBJ2-3; TRBD2 agrees at 10 bases. The CDR3 DNA reads TGTGCCAGCTCACCACCGGTCCTAGCGGGGGGCACAGATACGCAGTATTTT. Amino acids: CASSPPVLAGGTDTQYF.